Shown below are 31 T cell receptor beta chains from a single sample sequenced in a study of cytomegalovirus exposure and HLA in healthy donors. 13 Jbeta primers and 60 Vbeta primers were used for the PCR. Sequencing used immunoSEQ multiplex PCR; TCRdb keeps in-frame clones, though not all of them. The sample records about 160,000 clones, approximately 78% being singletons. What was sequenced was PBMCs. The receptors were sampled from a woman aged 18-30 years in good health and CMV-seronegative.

CDR3 sequence: CASSLLQHATNEKLFF. Here the CDR3 DNA reads TGTGCCAGCAGCTTGTTACAGCATGCAACTAATGAAAAACTGTTTTTT. The chain employs TRBV5-8 and TRBJ1-4; no clear D. V lost 1 base and J lost 0, with 10 bases in between. CDR3 size: 16 residues. CDR1 and CDR2 from the germline V gene are SGHTS and YDEGEE.

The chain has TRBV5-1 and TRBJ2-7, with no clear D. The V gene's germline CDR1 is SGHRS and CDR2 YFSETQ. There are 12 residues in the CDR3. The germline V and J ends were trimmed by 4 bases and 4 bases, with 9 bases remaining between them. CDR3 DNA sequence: TGCGCCAGCAGCCTACCGACTTACGAGCAGTACTTC. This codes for CASSLPTYEQYF.

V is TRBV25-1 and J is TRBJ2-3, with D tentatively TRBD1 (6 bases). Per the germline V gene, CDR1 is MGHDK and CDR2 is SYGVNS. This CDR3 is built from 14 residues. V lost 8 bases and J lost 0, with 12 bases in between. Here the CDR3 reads CASQSGASTDTQYF. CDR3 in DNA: TGTGCCAGCCAATCAGGGGCTAGCACAGATACGCAGTATTTT.

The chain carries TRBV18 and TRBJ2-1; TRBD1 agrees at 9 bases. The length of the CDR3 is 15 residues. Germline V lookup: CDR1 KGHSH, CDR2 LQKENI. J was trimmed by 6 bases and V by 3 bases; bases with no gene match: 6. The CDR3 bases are TGTGCCAGCTCACCCCCGGGACAGGGTCCCAATGAGCAGTTCTTC. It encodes CASSPPGQGPNEQFF.

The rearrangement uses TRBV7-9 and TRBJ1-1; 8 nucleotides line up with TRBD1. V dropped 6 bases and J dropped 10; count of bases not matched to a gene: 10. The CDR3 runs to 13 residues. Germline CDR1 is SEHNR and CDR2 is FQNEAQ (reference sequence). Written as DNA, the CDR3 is TGTGCCAGCAGTTTCGGACAGGGAAGGGTAGCTTTCTTT. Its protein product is CASSFGQGRVAFF.

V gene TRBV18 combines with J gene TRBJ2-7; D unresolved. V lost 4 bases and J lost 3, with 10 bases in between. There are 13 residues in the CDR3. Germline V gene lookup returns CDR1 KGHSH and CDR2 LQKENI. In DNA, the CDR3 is TGTGCCAGCTCACAACAGAACAACTACGAGCAGTACTTC. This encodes CASSQQNNYEQYF.

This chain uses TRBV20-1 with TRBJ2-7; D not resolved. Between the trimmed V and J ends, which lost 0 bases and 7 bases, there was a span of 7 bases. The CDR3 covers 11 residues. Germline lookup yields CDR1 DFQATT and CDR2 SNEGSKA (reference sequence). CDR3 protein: CSARDRVEQYF. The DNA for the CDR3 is TGCAGTGCTAGAGATCGTGTGGAGCAGTACTTC.

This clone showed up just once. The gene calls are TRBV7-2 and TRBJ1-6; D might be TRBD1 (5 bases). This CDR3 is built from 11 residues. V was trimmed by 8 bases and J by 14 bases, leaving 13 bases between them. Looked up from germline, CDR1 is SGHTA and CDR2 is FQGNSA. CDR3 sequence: CASSLGGALHF. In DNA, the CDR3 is TGTGCCAGCTCCCTGGGGGGGGCCCTCCACTTT.

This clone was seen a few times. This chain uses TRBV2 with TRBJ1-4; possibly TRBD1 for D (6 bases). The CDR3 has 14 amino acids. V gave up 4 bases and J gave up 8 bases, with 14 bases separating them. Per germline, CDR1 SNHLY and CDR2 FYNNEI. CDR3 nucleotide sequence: TGTGCCAGCAGTGCGGTCAGGGGAGGGGAAAAACTGTTTTTT. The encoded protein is CASSAVRGGEKLFF.

CDR3 sequence reads: CASSLGQGEQYF. DNA for the CDR3: TGTGCCAGCAGCTTAGGACAGGGCGAGCAGTACTTC. The chain combines TRBV13 with TRBJ2-7; tentatively, D is TRBD1 (6 bases). The germline V gene encodes CDR1 PRHDT and CDR2 FYEKMQ (reference sequence). V was shortened by 0 bases and J by 6 bases, with 6 bases between the two germline ends. The CDR3 is made up of 12 amino acids. The full variable domain, completed using reference TRBV13 and TRBJ2-7, is AAGVIQSPRHLIKEKRETATLKCYPIPRHDTVYWYQQGPGQDPQFLISFYEKMQSDKGSIPDRFSAQQFSDYHSELNMSSLELGDSALYFCASSLGQGEQYFGPGTRLTVT.

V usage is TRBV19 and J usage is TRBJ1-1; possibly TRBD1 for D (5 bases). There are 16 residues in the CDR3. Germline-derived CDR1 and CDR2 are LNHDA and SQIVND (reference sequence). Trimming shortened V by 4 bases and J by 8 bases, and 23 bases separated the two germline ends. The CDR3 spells CASSKGRVRAQLEAFF. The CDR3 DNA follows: TGTGCCAGTAGTAAGGGCAGGGTCCGAGCACAACTCGAAGCTTTCTTT. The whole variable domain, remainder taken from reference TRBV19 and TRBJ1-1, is DGGITQSPKYLFRKEGQNVTLSCEQNLNHDAMYWYRQDPGQGLRLIYYSQIVNDFQKGDIAEGYSVSREKKESFPLTVTSAQKNPTAFYLCASSKGRVRAQLEAFFGQGTRLTVV.

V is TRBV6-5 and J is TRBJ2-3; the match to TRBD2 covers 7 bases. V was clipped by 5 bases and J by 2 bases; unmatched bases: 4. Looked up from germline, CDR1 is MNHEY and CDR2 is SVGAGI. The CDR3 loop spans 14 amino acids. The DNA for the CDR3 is TGTGCCAGCAGTGGGGGGGTTATCACAGATACGCAGTATTTT. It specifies CASSGGVITDTQYF.

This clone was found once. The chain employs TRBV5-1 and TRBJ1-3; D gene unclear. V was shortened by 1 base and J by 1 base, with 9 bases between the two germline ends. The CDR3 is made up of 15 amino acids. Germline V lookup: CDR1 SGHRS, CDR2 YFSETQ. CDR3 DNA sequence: TGCGCCAGCAGCTTGACCTACCTTTCTGGAAACACCATATATTTT. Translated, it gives CASSLTYLSGNTIYF.

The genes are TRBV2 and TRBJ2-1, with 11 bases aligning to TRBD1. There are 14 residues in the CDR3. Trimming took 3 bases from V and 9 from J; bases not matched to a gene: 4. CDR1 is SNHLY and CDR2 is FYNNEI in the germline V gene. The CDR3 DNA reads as TGTGCCAGCAGTGAGGGACAGGGGGTATCTGAGCAGTTCTTC. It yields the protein CASSEGQGVSEQFF.

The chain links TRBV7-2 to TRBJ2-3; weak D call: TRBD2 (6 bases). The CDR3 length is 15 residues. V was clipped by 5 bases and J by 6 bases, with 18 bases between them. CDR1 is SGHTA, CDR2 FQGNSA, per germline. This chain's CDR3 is CASSPAGSQRDTQYF. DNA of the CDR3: TGTGCCAGCAGCCCCGCCGGGAGTCAGAGGGATACGCAGTATTTT.

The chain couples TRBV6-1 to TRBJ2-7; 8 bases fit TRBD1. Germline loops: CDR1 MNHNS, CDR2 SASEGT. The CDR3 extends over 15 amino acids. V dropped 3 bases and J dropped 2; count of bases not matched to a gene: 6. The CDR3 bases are TGTGCCAGCAGTGACGGACAGGGATCCCCCTACGAGCAGTACTTC. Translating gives CASSDGQGSPYEQYF.

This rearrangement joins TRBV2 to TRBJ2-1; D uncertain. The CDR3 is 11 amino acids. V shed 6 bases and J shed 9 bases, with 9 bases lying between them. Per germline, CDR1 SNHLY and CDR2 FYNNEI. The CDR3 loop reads CASRAPSEQFF. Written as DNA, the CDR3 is TGTGCCAGCAGGGCCCCCTCTGAGCAGTTCTTC.

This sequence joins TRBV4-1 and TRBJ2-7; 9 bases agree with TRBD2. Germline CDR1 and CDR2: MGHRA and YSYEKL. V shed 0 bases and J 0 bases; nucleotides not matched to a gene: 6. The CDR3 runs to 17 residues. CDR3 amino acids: CASSQEGLAGASYEQYF. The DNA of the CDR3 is TGCGCCAGCAGCCAAGAGGGATTAGCGGGAGCCTCCTACGAGCAGTACTTC.

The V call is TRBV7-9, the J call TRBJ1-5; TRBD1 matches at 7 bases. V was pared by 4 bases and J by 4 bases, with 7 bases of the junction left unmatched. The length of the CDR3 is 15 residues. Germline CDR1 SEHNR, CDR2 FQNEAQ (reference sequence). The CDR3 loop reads CASSYSGTANQPQHF. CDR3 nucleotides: TGTGCCAGCAGCTACTCCGGGACAGCAAATCAGCCCCAGCATTTT. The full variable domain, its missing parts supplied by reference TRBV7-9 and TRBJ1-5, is DTGVSQNPRHKITKRGQNVTFRCDPISEHNRLYWYRQTLGQGPEFLTYFQNEAQLEKSRLLSDRFSAERPKGSFSTLEIQRTEQGDSAMYLCASSYSGTANQPQHFGDGTRLSIL.

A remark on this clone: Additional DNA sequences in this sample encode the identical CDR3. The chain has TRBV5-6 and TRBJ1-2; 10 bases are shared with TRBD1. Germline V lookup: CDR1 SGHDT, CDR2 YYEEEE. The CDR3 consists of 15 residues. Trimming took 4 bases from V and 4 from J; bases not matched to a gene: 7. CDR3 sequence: CASSRWDRGTYGYTF. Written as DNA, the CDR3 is TGTGCCAGCAGCCGCTGGGACAGGGGAACCTATGGCTACACCTTC.

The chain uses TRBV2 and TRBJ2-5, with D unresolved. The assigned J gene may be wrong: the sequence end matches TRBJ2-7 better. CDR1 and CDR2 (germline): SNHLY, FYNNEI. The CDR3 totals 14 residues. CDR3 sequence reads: CASSAIPYSYEQYF. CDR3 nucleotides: TGTGCCAGCAGTGCCATTCCGTATTCCTACGAGCAGTACTTC.

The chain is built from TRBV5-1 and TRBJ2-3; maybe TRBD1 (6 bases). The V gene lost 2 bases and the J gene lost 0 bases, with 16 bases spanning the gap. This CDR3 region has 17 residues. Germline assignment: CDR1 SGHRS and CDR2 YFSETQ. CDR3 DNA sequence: TGCGCCAGCAGCTTTCGCTCAGGGGCCTCTAGCACAGATACGCAGTATTTT. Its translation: CASSFRSGASSTDTQYF.

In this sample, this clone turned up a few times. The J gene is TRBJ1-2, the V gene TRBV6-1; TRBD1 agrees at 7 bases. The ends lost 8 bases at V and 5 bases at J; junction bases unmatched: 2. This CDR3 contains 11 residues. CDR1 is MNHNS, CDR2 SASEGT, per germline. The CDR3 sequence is CASGTEYGYTF. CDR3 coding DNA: TGTGCCAGCGGGACAGAGTATGGCTACACCTTC.

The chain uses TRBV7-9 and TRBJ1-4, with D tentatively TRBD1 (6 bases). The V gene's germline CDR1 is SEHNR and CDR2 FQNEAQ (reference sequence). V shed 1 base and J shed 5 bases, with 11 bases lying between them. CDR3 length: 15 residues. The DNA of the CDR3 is TGTGCCAGCAGCTTAGGGGGACAAATAAATGAAAAACTGTTTTTT. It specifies CASSLGGQINEKLFF.

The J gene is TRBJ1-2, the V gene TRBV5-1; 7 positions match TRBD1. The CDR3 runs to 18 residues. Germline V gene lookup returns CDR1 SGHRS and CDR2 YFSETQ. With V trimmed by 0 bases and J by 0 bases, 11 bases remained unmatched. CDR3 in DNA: TGCGCCAGCAGCTTGGGGGACGATTACAGGGGAGCTAACTATGGCTACACCTTC. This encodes CASSLGDDYRGANYGYTF.

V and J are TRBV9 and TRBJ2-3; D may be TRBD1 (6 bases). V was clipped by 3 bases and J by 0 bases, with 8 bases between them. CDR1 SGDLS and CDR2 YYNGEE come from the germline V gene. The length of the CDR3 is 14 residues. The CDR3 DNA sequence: TGTGCCAGCAGCGCGACAGGTAGCACAGATACGCAGTATTTT. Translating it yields CASSATGSTDTQYF. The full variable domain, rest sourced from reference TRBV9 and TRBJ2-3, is DSGVTQTPKHLITATGQRVTLRCSPRSGDLSVYWYQQSLDQGLQFLIQYYNGEERAKGNILERFSAQQFPDLHSELNLSSLELGDSALYFCASSATGSTDTQYFGPGTRLTVL.

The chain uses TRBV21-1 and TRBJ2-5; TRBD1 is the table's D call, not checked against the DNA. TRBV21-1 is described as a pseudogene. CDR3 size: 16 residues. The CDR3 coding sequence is TGTGCCAGCGCCCCCGGGACAGACCGTTCCGAAGAGACCCAGTACTTC. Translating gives CASAPGTDRSEETQYF.

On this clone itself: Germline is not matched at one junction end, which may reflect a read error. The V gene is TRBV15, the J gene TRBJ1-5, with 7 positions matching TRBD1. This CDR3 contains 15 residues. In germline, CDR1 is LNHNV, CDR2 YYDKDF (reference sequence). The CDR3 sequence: CTTSRGTVSNQPQHF. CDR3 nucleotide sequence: TGTACCACCAGCCGAGGGACAGTAAGCAATCAGCCCCAGCATTTT.

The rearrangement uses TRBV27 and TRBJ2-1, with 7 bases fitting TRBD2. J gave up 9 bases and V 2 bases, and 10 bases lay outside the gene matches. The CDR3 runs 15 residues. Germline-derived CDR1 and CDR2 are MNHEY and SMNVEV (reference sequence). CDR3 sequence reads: CASSLLGGGAGEQFF. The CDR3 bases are TGTGCCAGCAGTTTACTCGGCGGGGGTGCCGGTGAGCAGTTCTTC.

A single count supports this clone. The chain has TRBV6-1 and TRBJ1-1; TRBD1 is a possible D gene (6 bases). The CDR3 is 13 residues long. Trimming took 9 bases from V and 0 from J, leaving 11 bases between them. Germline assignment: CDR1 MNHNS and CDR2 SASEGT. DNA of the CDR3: TGTGCCAGTATGACAGGATTGAACACTGAAGCTTTCTTT. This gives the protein CASMTGLNTEAFF.

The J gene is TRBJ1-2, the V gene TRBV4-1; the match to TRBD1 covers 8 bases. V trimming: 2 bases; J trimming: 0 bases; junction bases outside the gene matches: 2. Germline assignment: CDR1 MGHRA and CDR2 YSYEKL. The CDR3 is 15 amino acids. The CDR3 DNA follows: TGCGCCAGCAGCCAAATACAGGGGGCTAACTATGGCTACACCTTC. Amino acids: CASSQIQGANYGYTF.